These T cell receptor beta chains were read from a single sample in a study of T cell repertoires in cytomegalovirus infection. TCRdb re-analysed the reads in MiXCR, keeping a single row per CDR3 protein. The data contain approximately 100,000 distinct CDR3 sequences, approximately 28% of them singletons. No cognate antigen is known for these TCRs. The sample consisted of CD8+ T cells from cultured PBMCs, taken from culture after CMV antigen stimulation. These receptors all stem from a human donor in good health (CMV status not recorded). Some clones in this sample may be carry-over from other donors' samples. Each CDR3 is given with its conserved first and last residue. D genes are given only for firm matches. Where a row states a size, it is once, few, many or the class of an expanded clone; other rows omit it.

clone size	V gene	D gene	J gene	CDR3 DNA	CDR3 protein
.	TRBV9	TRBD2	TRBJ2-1	TGTGCCAGCAGCGCTGGGACTAGCGGGGGGAATGAGCAGTTCTTC	CASSAGTSGGNEQFF
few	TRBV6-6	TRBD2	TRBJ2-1	TGTGCCAGCACCGACAAAGCGGGGGGGTGGAATGAGCAGTTCTTC	CASTDKAGGWNEQFF
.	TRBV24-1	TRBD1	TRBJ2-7	TGTGCCACCAGCCCGGCGGCCGGGACAGGGTGGCACGAGCAGTACTTC	CATSPAAGTGWHEQYF
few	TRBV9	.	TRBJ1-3	TGTGCCAGCAGCGTAGGGGTGAGCTCTGGAAACACCATATATTTT	CASSVGVSSGNTIYF
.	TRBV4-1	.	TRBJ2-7	TGCGCCAGCAGCCTAGAGACAGCCACCTCCTACGAGCAGTACTTC	CASSLETATSYEQYF
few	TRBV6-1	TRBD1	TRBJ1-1	TGTGCCAGCAGCCCGGGACAGGGAGGGAGTCAAGCTTTCTTT	CASSPGQGGSQAFF
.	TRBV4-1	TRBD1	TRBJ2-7	TGCGCCAGCAGCCAAGTTCGGACAGGGTTCTACGAGCAGTACTTC	CASSQVRTGFYEQYF
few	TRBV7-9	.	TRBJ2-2	TGTGCCAGCAGCTTAGACAGGGTCGGGGAGCTGTTTTTT	CASSLDRVGELFF
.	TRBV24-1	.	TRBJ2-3	TGTGCCACCAGTGATTCCCGGGGGACGAGCACAGATACGCAGTATTTT	CATSDSRGTSTDTQYF
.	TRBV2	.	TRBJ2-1	TGTGCCAGCATCACCCTAGCAAATGAGCAGTTCTTC	CASITLANEQFF
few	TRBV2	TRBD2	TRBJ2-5	TGTGCCAGCAGTGAAGCAACGGGGGGGCGTCAAGAGACCCAGTACTTC	CASSEATGGRQETQYF
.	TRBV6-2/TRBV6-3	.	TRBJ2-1	TGTGCCAGCAGTTACGGAGGAGAGCAGTTCTTC	CASSYGGEQFF
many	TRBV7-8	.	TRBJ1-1	TGTGCCAGCAGCTCGCAGGGTTCCACTGAAGCTTTCTTT	CASSSQGSTEAFF
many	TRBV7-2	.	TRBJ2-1	TGTGCCAGCTCAGCTGGCCCAGCTCTGGATGAGCAGTTCTTC	CASSAGPALDEQFF